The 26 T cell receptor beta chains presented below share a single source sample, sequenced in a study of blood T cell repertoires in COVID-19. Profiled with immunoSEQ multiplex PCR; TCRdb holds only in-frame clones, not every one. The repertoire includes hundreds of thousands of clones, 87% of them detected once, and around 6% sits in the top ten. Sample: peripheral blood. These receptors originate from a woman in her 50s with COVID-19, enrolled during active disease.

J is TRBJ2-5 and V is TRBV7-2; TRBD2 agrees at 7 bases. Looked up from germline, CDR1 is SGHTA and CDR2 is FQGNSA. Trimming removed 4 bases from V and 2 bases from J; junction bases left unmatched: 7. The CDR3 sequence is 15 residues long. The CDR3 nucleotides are TGTGCCAGCAGCTCGGCTAGCGGACATCAAGAGACCCAGTACTTC. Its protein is CASSSASGHQETQYF.

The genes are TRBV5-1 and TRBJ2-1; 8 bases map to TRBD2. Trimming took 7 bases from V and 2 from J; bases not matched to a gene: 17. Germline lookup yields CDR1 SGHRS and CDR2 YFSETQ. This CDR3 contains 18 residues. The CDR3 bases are TGCGCCAGCCGTAACCAGGGCAGCGGGACTAGGGCCTACAATGAGCAGTTCTTC. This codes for CASRNQGSGTRAYNEQFF. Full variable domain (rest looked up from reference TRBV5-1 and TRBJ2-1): KAGVTQTPRYLIKTRGQQVTLSCSPISGHRSVSWYQQTPGQGLQFLFEYFSETQRNKGNFPGRFSGRQFSNSRSEMNVSTLELGDSALYLCASRNQGSGTRAYNEQFFGPGTRLTVL.

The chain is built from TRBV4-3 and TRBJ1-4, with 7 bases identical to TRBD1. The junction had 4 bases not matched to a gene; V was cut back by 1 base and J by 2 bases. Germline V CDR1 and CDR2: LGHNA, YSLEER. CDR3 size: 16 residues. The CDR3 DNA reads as TGCGCCAGCAGCCAAGGCAGGGGGGTCACTAATGAAAAACTGTTTTTT. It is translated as CASSQGRGVTNEKLFF.

This CDR3 is CASSFTTGAETQYF. The CDR3 bases are TGTGCCAGCAGCTTCACTACAGGGGCCGAGACCCAGTACTTC. V usage is TRBV11-2 and J usage is TRBJ2-5; 7 bases agree with TRBD1. V lost 3 bases and J lost 5; bases outside the gene matches: 6. The germline V gene has CDR1 SGHAT and CDR2 FQNNGV. CDR3 length: 14 residues. The full variable domain, with the rest looked up from reference TRBV11-2 and TRBJ2-5, is EAGVAQSPRYKIIEKRQSVAFWCNPISGHATLYWYQQILGQGPKLLIQFQNNGVVDDSQLPKDRFSAERLKGVDSTLKIQPAKLEDSAVYLCASSFTTGAETQYFGPGTRLLVL.

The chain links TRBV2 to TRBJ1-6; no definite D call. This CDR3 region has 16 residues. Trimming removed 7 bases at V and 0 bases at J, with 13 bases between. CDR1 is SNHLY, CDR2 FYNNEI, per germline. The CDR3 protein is CASTPEGSSYNSPLHF. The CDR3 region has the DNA TGTGCCAGCACCCCCGAGGGAAGCTCCTATAATTCACCCCTCCACTTT.

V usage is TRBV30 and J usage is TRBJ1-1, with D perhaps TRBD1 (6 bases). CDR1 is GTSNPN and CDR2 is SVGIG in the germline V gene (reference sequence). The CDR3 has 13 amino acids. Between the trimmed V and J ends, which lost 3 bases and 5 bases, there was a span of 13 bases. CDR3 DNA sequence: TGTGCCTGGAGACCCGGACAGATGACTGAAGCTTTCTTT. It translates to CAWRPGQMTEAFF.

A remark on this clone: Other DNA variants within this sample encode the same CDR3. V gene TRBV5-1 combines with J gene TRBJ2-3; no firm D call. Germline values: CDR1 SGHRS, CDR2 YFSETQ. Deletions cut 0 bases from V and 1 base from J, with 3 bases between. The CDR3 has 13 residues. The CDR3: CASSLAGTDTQYF. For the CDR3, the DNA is TGCGCCAGCAGCTTGGCAGGCACAGATACGCAGTATTTT.

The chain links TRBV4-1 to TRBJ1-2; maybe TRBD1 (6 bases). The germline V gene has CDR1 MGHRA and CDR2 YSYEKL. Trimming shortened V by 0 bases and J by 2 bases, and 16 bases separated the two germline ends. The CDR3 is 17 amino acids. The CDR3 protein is CASSQDLSGGVNYGYTF. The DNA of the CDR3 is TGCGCCAGCAGCCAAGATCTGTCGGGGGGCGTGAACTATGGCTACACCTTC.

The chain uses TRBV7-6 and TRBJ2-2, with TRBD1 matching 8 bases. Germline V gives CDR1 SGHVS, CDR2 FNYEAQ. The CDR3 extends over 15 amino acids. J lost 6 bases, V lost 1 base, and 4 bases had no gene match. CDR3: CASSLEAGGAGELFF. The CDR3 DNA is TGTGCCAGCAGCTTAGAGGCAGGGGGCGCCGGGGAGCTGTTTTTT.

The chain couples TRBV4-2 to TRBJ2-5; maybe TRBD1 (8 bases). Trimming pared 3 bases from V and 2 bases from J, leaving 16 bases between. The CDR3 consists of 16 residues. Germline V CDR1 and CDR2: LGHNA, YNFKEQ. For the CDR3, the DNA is TGTGCCAGCAGCCAGCTCGACAGGGGAGGGCAAGAGACCCAGTACTTC. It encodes CASSQLDRGGQETQYF.

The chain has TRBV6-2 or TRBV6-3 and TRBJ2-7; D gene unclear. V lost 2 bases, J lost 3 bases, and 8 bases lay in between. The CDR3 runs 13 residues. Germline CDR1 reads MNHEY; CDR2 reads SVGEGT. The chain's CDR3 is CASSYAEVYEQYF. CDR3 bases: TGTGCCAGCAGTTACGCTGAGGTCTACGAGCAGTACTTC.

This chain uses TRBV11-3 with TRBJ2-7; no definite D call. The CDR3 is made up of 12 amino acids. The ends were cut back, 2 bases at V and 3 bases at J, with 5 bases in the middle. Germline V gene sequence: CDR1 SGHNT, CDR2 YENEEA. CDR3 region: CASSLKRYEQYF. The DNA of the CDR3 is TGTGCCAGCAGCTTAAAGCGCTACGAGCAGTACTTC.

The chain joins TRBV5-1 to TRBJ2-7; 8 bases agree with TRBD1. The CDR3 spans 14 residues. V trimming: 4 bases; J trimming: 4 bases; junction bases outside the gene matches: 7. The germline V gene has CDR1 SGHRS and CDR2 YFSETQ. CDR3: CASSLGQAVYEQYF. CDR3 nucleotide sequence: TGCGCCAGCAGCCTGGGACAGGCGGTTTACGAGCAGTACTTC.

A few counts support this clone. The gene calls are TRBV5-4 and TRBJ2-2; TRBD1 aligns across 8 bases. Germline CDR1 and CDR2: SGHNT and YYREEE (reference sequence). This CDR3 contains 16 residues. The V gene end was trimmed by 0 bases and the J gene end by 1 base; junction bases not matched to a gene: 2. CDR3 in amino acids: CASSLGDRLNTGELFF. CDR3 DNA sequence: TGTGCCAGCAGCTTGGGGGACAGGCTGAACACCGGGGAGCTGTTTTTT.

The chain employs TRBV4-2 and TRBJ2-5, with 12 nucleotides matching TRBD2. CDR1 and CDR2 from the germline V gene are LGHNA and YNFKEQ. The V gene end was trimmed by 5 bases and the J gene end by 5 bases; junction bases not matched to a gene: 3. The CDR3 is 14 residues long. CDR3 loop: CASSYTSGRETQYF. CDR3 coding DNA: TGTGCCAGCAGCTATACTAGCGGGAGGGAGACCCAGTACTTC.

The CDR3 sequence: CASSLEGGGNQPQHF. As DNA, the CDR3 is TGTGCCAGCAGCTTAGAGGGAGGGGGCAATCAGCCCCAGCATTTT. This chain uses TRBV7-6 with TRBJ1-5; D is possibly TRBD1 (5 bases). V was clipped by 1 base and J by 2 bases, with 9 bases between them. Germline CDR1 is SGHVS and CDR2 is FNYEAQ. The CDR3 loop spans 15 amino acids. Combining the CDR3 with reference TRBV7-6 and TRBJ1-5 gives the whole variable domain GAGVSQSPRYKVTKRGQDVALRCDPISGHVSLYWYRQALGQGPEFLTYFNYEAQQDKSGLPNDRFSAERPEGSISTLTIQRTEQRDSAMYRCASSLEGGGNQPQHFGDGTRLSIL.

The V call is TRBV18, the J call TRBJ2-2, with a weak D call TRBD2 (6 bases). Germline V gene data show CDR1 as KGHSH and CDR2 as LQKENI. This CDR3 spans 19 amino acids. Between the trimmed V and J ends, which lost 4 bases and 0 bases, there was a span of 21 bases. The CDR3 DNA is TGTGCCAGCTCACTACGTGCGGGGACGGACGCAACGAACACCGGGGAGCTGTTTTTT. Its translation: CASSLRAGTDATNTGELFF.

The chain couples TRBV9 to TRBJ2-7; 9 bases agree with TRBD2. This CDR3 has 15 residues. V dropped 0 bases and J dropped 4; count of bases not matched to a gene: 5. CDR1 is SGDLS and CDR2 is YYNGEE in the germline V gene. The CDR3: CASSVGTSVFYEQYF. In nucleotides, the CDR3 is TGTGCCAGCAGCGTAGGGACTAGCGTTTTTTACGAGCAGTACTTC.

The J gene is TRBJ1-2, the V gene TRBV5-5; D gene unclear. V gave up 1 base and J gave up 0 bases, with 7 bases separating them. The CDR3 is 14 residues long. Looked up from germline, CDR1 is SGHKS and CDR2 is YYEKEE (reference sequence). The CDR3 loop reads CASSLTAPNYGYTF. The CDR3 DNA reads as TGTGCCAGCAGCTTGACAGCTCCTAACTATGGCTACACCTTC.

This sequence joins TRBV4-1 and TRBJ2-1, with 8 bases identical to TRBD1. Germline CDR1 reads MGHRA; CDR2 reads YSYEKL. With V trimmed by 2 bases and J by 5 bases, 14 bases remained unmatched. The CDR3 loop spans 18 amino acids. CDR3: CASSQSTARTGPDNEQFF. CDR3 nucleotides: TGCGCCAGCAGCCAATCTACAGCTCGGACAGGGCCCGACAATGAGCAGTTCTTC.

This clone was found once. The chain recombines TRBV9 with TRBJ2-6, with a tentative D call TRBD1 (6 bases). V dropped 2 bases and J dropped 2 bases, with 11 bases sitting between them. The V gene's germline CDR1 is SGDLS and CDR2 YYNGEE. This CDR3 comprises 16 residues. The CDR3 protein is CASSVRGGAGANVLTF. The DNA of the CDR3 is TGTGCCAGCAGCGTGAGAGGGGGAGCTGGGGCCAACGTCCTGACTTTC.

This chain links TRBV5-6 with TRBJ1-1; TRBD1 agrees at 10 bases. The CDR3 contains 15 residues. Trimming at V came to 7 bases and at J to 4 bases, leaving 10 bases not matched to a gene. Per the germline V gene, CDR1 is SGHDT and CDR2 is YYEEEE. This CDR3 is CASSPGDRGSTEAFF. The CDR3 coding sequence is TGTGCCAGCTCACCCGGGGACAGGGGTAGCACTGAAGCTTTCTTT.

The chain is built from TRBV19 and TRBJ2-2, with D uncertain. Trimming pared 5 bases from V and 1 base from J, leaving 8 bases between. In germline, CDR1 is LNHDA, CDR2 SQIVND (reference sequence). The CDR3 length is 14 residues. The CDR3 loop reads CASSGQVNTGELFF. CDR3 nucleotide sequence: TGTGCCAGTAGTGGGCAGGTGAACACCGGGGAGCTGTTTTTT.

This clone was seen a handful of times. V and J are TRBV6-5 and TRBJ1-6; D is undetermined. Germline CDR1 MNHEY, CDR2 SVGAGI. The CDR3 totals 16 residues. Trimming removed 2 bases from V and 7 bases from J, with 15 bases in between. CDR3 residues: CASSYQRTKTNSPLHF. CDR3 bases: TGTGCCAGCAGTTACCAGCGAACCAAGACCAATTCACCCCTCCACTTT.

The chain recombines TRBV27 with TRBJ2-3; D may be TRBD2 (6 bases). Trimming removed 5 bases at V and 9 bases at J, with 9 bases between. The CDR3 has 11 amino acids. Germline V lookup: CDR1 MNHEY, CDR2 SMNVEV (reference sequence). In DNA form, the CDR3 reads TGTGCCAGCAGTACTCGGGGGACGCAGTATTTT. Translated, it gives CASSTRGTQYF.

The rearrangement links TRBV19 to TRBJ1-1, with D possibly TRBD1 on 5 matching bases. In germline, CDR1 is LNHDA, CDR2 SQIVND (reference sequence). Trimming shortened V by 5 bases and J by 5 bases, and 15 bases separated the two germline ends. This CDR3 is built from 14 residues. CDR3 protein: CASSPDREGTEAFF. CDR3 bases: TGTGCCAGTAGTCCCGACCGGGAGGGGACTGAAGCTTTCTTT.